The source of this T cell receptor beta chain is a study of early T cells in non-severe SARS-CoV-2 infection. About the research overall: Unpaired chains resulted from sequencing bulk RNA of unsorted whole blood. Whole-study results and caveats: The matching step, a VDJdb search, favored anti-spike CD8 responses and missed private and CD4 specificities.

Individual cDNA molecules each received unique molecular identifiers attached to them. TCRdb fed the 5' RACE reads into MiXCR, producing one record per CDR3 protein. The sample includes roughly 90,000 distinct CDR3 sequences, 11% to 15% of them seen just once. With respect to this clonotype: Its specificity is not known.

V was shortened by 7 bases and J by 6 bases, with 12 bases between the two germline ends. The germline CDR1 and CDR2 sequences are MNHNY and SVGAGI (reference sequence). This CDR3 has 13 amino acids. The receptor was isolated from an adult who was a healthcare worker with PCR-confirmed SARS-CoV-2 infection or an uninfected control (not recorded which). This sequence joins TRBV6-6 and TRBJ2-2; D is ambiguous. The sequencing sample was made of whole blood. The CDR3 loop is CASKGGFAGELFF. The CDR3 nucleotides read TGTGCCAGCAAGGGCGGCTTCGCCGGGGAGCTGTTTTTT.